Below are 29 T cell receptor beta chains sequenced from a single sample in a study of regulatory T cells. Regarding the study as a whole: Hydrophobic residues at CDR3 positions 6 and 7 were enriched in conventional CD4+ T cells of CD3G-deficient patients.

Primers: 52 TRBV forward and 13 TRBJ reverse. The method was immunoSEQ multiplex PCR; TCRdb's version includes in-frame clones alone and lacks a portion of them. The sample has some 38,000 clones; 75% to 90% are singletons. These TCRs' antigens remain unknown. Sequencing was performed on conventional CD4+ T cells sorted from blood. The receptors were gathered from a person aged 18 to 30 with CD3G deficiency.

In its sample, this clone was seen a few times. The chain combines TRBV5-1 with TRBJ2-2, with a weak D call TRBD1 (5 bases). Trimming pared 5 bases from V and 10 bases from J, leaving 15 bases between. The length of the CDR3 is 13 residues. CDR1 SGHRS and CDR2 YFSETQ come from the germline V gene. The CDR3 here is CASSPLPGQELFF. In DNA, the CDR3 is TGCGCCAGCAGTCCTCTCCCAGGGCAGGAGCTGTTTTTT.

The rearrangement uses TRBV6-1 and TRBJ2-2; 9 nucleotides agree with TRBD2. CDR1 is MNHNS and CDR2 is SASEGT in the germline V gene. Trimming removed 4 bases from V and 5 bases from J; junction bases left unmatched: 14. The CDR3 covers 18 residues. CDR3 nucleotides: TGTGCCAGCAGTGGAGGCAAGGGTAGCGGGAGAAGGACCGGGGAGCTGTTTTTT. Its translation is CASSGGKGSGRRTGELFF.

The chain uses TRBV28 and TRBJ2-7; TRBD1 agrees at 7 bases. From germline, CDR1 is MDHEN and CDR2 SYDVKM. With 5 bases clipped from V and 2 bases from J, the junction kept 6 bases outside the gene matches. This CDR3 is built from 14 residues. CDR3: CASSPSDRTYEQYF. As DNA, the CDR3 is TGTGCCAGCAGTCCATCGGACAGGACCTACGAGCAGTACTTC.

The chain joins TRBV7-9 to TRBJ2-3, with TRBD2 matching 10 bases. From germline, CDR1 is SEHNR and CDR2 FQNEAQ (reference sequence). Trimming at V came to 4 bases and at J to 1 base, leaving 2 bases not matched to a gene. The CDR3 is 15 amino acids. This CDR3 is CASSSSGGRTDTQYF. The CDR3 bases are TGTGCCAGCAGCTCTAGCGGGGGTCGCACAGATACGCAGTATTTT.

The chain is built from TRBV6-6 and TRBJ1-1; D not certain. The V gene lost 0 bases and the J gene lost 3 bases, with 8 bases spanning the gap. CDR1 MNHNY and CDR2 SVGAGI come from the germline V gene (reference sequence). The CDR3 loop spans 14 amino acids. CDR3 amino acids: CASSYSKGYTEAFF. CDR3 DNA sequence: TGTGCCAGCAGTTACTCGAAAGGATACACTGAAGCTTTCTTT.

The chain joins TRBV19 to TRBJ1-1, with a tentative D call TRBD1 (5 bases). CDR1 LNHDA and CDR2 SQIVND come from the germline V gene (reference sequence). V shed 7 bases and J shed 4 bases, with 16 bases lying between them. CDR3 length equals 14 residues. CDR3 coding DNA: TGTGCCAGTACCTCTATAGCGGGGGGCACTGAAGCTTTCTTT. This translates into CASTSIAGGTEAFF.

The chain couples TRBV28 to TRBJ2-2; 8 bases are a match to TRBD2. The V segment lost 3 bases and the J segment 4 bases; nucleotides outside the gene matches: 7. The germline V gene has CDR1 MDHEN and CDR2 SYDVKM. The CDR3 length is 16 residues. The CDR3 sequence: CASSLRTAGGTGELFF. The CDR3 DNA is TGTGCCAGCAGTTTGAGGACTGCGGGGGGCACCGGGGAGCTGTTTTTT.

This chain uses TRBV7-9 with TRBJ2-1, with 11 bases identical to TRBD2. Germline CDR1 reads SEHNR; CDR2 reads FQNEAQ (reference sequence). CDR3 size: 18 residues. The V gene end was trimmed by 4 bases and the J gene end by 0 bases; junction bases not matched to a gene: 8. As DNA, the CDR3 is TGTGCCAGCAGCTCTAGCGGGGGGACGGGGAGCTCCTACAATGAGCAGTTCTTC. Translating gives CASSSSGGTGSSYNEQFF.

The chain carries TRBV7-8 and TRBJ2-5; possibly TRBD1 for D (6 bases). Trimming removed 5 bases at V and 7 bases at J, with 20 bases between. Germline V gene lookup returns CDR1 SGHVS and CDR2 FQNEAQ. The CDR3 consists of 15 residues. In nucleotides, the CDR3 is TGTGCCAGCAGCCCAGGGTCGCAGGGGCTAGGGACCCAGTACTTC. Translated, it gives CASSPGSQGLGTQYF.

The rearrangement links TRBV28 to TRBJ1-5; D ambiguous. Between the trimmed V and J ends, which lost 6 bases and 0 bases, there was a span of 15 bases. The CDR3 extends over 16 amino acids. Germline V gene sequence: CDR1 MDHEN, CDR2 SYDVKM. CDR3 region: CASSQDFGDSNQPQHF. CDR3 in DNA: TGTGCCAGCAGCCAGGATTTTGGGGATAGCAATCAGCCCCAGCATTTT.

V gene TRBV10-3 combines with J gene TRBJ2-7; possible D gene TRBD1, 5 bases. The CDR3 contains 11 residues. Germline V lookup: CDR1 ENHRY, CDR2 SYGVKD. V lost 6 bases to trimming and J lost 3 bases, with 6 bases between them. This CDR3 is CAISQGYEQYF. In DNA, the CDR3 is TGTGCCATCAGCCAGGGCTACGAGCAGTACTTC.

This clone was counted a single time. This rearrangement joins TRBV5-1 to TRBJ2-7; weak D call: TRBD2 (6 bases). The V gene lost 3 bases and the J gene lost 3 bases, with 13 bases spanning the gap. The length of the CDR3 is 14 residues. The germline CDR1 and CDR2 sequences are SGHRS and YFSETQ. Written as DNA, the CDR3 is TGCGCCAGCAGCTACCGCGGGAACAGCTACGAGCAGTACTTC. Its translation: CASSYRGNSYEQYF.

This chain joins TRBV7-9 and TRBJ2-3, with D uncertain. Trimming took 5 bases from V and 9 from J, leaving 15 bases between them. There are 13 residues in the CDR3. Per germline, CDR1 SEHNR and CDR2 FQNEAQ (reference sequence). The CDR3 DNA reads TGTGCCAGCAGCCCATCGGGCAGCGTGACGCAGTATTTT. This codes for CASSPSGSVTQYF.

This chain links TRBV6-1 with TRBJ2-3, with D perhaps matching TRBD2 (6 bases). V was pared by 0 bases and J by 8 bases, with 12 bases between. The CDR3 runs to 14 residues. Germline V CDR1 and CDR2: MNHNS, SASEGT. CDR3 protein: CASSEALRRGTQYF. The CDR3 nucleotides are TGTGCCAGCAGTGAAGCGCTTCGGAGGGGTACGCAGTATTTT.

The CDR3 sequence: CASSRDRGSGYTF. CDR3 nucleotides: TGTGCCAGCAGTCGGGACAGGGGAAGTGGCTACACCTTC. The chain recombines TRBV6-5 with TRBJ1-2; the match to TRBD1 covers 10 bases. CDR3 length: 13 residues. Germline trimming cut 5 bases from V and 7 bases from J; bases unmatched to any gene: 4. CDR1 and CDR2 (germline): MNHEY, SVGAGI.

The CDR3 DNA reads as TGTGCCAGCAGGGGACAGCACACTGAAGCTTTCTTT. Its protein product is CASRGQHTEAFF. V is TRBV6-1 and J is TRBJ1-1; TRBD1 matches at 7 bases. Germline V lookup: CDR1 MNHNS, CDR2 SASEGT. The V segment lost 6 bases and the J segment 3 bases; nucleotides outside the gene matches: 1. This CDR3 comprises 12 residues.

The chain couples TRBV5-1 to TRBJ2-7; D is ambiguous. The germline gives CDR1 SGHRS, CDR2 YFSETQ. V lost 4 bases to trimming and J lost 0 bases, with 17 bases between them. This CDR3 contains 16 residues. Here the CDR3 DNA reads TGCGCCAGCAGCGTCGGTGGTACCCAGAACTCCTACGAGCAGTACTTC. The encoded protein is CASSVGGTQNSYEQYF.

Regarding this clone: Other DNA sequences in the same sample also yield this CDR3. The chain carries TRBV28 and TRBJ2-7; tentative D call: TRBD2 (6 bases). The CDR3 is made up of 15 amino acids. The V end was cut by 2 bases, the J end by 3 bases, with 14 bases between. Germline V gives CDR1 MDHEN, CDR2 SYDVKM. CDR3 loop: CASSLAGQGGYEQYF. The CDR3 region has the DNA TGTGCCAGCAGTTTAGCAGGTCAGGGAGGCTACGAGCAGTACTTC. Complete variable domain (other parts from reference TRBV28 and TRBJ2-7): DVKVTQSSRYLVKRTGEKVFLECVQDMDHENMFWYRQDPGLGLRLIYFSYDVKMKEKGDIPEGYSVSREKKERFSLILESASTNQTSMYLCASSLAGQGGYEQYFGPGTRLTVT.

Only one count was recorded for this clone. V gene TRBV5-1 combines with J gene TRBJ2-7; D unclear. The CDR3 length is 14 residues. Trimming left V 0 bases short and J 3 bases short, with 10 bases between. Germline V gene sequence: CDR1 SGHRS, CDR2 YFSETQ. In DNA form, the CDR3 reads TGCGCCAGCAGCTTGGACACCCGATTCTACGAGCAGTACTTC. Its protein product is CASSLDTRFYEQYF.

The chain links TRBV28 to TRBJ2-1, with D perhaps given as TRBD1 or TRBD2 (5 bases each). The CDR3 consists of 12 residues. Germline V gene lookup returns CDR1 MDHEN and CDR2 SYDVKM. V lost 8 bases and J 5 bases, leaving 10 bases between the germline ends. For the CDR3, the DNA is TGTGCCAGCGGGGGTGTCCACAATGAGCAGTTCTTC. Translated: CASGGVHNEQFF.

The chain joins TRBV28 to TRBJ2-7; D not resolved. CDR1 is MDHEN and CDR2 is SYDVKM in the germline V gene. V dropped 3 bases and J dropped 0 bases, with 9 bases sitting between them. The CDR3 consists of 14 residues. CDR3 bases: TGTGCCAGCAGTTTGGCTGCTGGCTCCTACGAGCAGTACTTC. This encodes CASSLAAGSYEQYF.

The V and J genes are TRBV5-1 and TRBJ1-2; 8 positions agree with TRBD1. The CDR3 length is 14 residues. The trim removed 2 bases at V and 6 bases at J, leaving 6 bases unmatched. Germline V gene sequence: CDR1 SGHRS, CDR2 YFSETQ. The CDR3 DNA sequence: TGCGCCAGCAGCTTCAGGACAGGGATGGATGGCTACACCTTC. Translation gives CASSFRTGMDGYTF.

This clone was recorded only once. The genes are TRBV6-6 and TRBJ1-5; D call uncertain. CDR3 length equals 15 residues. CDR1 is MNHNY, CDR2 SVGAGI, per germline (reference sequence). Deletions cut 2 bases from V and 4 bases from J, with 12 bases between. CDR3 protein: CASSYGPQLNQPQHF. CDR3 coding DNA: TGTGCCAGCAGTTACGGCCCTCAGCTAAATCAGCCCCAGCATTTT.

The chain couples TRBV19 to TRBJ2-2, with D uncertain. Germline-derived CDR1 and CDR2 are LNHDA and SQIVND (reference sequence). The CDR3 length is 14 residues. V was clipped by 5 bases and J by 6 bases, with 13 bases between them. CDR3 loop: CASSPAIEAGELFF. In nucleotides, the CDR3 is TGTGCCAGTAGTCCCGCGATAGAGGCCGGGGAGCTGTTTTTT.

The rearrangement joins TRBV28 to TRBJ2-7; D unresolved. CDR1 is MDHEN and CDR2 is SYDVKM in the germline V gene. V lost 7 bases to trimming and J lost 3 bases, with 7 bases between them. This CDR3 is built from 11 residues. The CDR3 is CASNSGYEQYF. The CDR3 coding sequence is TGTGCCAGCAACTCTGGCTACGAGCAGTACTTC.

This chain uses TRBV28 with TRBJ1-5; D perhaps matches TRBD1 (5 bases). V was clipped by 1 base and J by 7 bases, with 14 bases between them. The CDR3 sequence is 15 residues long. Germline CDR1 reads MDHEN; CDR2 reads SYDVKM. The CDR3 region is CASSLSPRGGQPQHF. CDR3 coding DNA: TGTGCCAGCAGTTTATCCCCGAGGGGTGGGCAGCCCCAGCATTTT.

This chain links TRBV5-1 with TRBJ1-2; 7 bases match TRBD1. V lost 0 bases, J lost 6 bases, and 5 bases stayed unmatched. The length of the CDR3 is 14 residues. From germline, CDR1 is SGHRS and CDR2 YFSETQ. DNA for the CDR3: TGCGCCAGCAGCTTGGAGGGGGCGCGGGATGGCTACACCTTC. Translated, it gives CASSLEGARDGYTF.

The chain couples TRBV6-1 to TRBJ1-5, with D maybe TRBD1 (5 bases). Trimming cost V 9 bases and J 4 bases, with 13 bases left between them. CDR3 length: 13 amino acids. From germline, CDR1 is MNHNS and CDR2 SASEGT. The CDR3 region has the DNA TGTGCCAGTTGCCGGGACGGTAATCAGCCCCAGCATTTT. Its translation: CASCRDGNQPQHF.

CDR3 DNA sequence: TGTGCCAGCTCACCGGCGGCAGGGACCATGAACACTGAAGCTTTCTTT. Protein product: CASSPAAGTMNTEAFF. The chain links TRBV18 to TRBJ1-1, with D perhaps matching TRBD1 (5 bases). Trimming removed 3 bases from V and 0 bases from J, with 14 bases in between. Looked up from germline, CDR1 is KGHSH and CDR2 is LQKENI. The CDR3 extends over 16 amino acids.